The rows below give T cell receptor beta chains drawn from one sample of a study of blood T cells in healthy people across ages. TCRdb re-derived calls from the 5' RACE reads in MiXCR, one entry per CDR3 protein. Counted here are about 800,000 distinct CDR3 sequences, roughly 25% occurring once; the ten biggest clones make up approximately 4%. The sample was also linked to a second study, of T cells of mothers and their children.

Specimen: blood. The receptors come from a boy aged 5-17 years in good health. Each CDR3 is given with its conserved first and last residue. Each record gives: clone size, CDR3 length, V gene, D gene, J gene, CDR3 DNA, CDR3 protein. A D gene is named only where the DNA matches it firmly. Size is stated for part of the rows, as once, few or many counts, or as a class when the clone is expanded.

clone_size: few; cdr3_length: 15; v_call: TRBV7-9; d_call: TRBD1; j_call: TRBJ2-2; cdr3_nt: TGTGCCAGCAGCTTCGGGACAGGGATCACCGGGGAGCTGTTTTTT; cdr3_aa: CASSFGTGITGELFF
clone_size: NA; cdr3_length: 13; v_call: TRBV25-1; d_call: NA; j_call: TRBJ2-7; cdr3_nt: TGTGCCAGCAGTGTGGGGGAACATTACGAGCAGTACTTC; cdr3_aa: CASSVGEHYEQYF
clone_size: few; cdr3_length: 15; v_call: TRBV2; d_call: TRBD1; j_call: TRBJ2-2; cdr3_nt: TGTGCCAGCAGTGGGACAGGGTCCCCTACCGGGGAGCTGTTTTTT; cdr3_aa: CASSGTGSPTGELFF
clone_size: NA; cdr3_length: 11; v_call: TRBV20-1; d_call: NA; j_call: TRBJ1-2; cdr3_nt: TGCAGTGCTAGAGCCATCGGTGGCTACACCTTC; cdr3_aa: CSARAIGGYTF
clone_size: NA; cdr3_length: 13; v_call: TRBV18; d_call: TRBD1; j_call: TRBJ2-1; cdr3_nt: TGTGCCACCGGGACAGCCCGTGAGAATGAGCAGTTCTTC; cdr3_aa: CATGTARENEQFF
clone_size: NA; cdr3_length: 17; v_call: TRBV6-2/TRBV6-3; d_call: TRBD1; j_call: TRBJ2-4; cdr3_nt: TGTGCCAGCACCAAGAGGGGACAGGGGTTGGCCAAAAACATTCAGTGCTTC; cdr3_aa: CASTKRGQGLAKNIQCF
clone_size: NA; cdr3_length: 15; v_call: TRBV6-1; d_call: NA; j_call: TRBJ2-3; cdr3_nt: TGTGCCAGCAGTGAAAGGCTAAGGAGCACAGATACGCAGTATTTT; cdr3_aa: CASSERLRSTDTQYF
clone_size: few; cdr3_length: 13; v_call: TRBV7-3; d_call: NA; j_call: TRBJ1-1; cdr3_nt: TGTGCCAGCAGCTTTTACAGCAACACTGAAGCTTTCTTT; cdr3_aa: CASSFYSNTEAFF
clone_size: NA; cdr3_length: 14; v_call: TRBV18; d_call: NA; j_call: TRBJ2-5; cdr3_nt: TGTGCCAGCTCACCACCGTCCCGGGTTGAGACCCAGTACTTC; cdr3_aa: CASSPPSRVETQYF
clone_size: NA; cdr3_length: 13; v_call: TRBV29-1; d_call: NA; j_call: TRBJ1-5; cdr3_nt: TGCAGCGTTGGGTGGGGGACGGATCAGCCCCAGCATTTT; cdr3_aa: CSVGWGTDQPQHF
clone_size: few; cdr3_length: 15; v_call: TRBV12-3/TRBV12-4; d_call: TRBD1; j_call: TRBJ1-1; cdr3_nt: TGTGCCAGCAGGGGTAGGACAGGGGCGAACACTGAAGCTTTCTTT; cdr3_aa: CASRGRTGANTEAFF
clone_size: NA; cdr3_length: 13; v_call: TRBV20-1; d_call: NA; j_call: TRBJ1-1; cdr3_nt: TGCAGTGCCGTAGGGTACTTGAACACTGAAGCTTTCTTT; cdr3_aa: CSAVGYLNTEAFF
clone_size: few; cdr3_length: 13; v_call: TRBV9; d_call: TRBD1; j_call: TRBJ2-5; cdr3_nt: TGTGCCAGCAGCCCATCACAGGGGTGGACCCAGTACTTC; cdr3_aa: CASSPSQGWTQYF
clone_size: few; cdr3_length: 13; v_call: TRBV13; d_call: NA; j_call: TRBJ1-1; cdr3_nt: TGTGCCAGCAGCGTTCAAGTGAGCACTGAAGCTTTCTTT; cdr3_aa: CASSVQVSTEAFF
clone_size: NA; cdr3_length: 14; v_call: TRBV6-6; d_call: TRBD2; j_call: TRBJ2-7; cdr3_nt: TGTGCCAGCAGTTCAGGGACTAGAACCTACGAGCAGTACTTC; cdr3_aa: CASSSGTRTYEQYF
clone_size: NA; cdr3_length: 15; v_call: TRBV29-1; d_call: TRBD1; j_call: TRBJ1-4; cdr3_nt: TGCAGCGCCTCTACGGACAGGGGGCGAAGAGAAAAACTGTTTTTT; cdr3_aa: CSASTDRGRREKLFF
clone_size: NA; cdr3_length: 16; v_call: TRBV6-4; d_call: NA; j_call: TRBJ1-1; cdr3_nt: TGTGCCAGCAGGAGGGGGGCAGGGAGCCCGAACACTGAAGCTTTCTTT; cdr3_aa: CASRRGAGSPNTEAFF
clone_size: NA; cdr3_length: 12; v_call: TRBV24-1; d_call: NA; j_call: TRBJ2-7; cdr3_nt: TGTGCCACCGGGCAGTACATCTACGAGCAGTACTTC; cdr3_aa: CATGQYIYEQYF
clone_size: many; cdr3_length: 16; v_call: TRBV7-2; d_call: NA; j_call: TRBJ2-3; cdr3_nt: TGTGCCAGCAGCCAAACGGATATAATGGTGGCAGATACGCAGTATTTT; cdr3_aa: CASSQTDIMVADTQYF
clone_size: NA; cdr3_length: 14; v_call: TRBV28; d_call: NA; j_call: TRBJ1-1; cdr3_nt: TGTGCCAGCAGCCGGACGGGAGATGAGACTGAAGCTTTCTTT; cdr3_aa: CASSRTGDETEAFF
clone_size: NA; cdr3_length: 15; v_call: TRBV11-2; d_call: NA; j_call: TRBJ2-4; cdr3_nt: TGTGCCAGCAGCTACCCAACACTAGCCAAAAACATTCAGTACTTC; cdr3_aa: CASSYPTLAKNIQYF
clone_size: NA; cdr3_length: 12; v_call: TRBV5-1; d_call: NA; j_call: TRBJ1-2; cdr3_nt: TGCGCCAGCAGCCCCCAAGGAAGGGGCTACACCTTC; cdr3_aa: CASSPQGRGYTF
clone_size: few; cdr3_length: 13; v_call: TRBV5-1; d_call: NA; j_call: TRBJ2-7; cdr3_nt: TGCGCCAGCAGCTTGGAGGGGGACTACGAGCAGTACTTC; cdr3_aa: CASSLEGDYEQYF
clone_size: NA; cdr3_length: 16; v_call: TRBV7-9; d_call: TRBD1; j_call: TRBJ2-1; cdr3_nt: TGTGCCAGCAGCTCAGACAGGGGGCACGCCTACAATGAGCAGTTCTTC; cdr3_aa: CASSSDRGHAYNEQFF
clone_size: NA; cdr3_length: 13; v_call: TRBV11-2; d_call: NA; j_call: TRBJ2-3; cdr3_nt: TGTGCCAGCAGCTTACGCATCTCGGATACGCAGTATTTT; cdr3_aa: CASSLRISDTQYF
clone_size: NA; cdr3_length: 17; v_call: TRBV7-9; d_call: NA; j_call: TRBJ1-4; cdr3_nt: TGTGCCAGCAGCTTAGTTCAATACATGGAGGCTAATGAAAAACTGTTTTTT; cdr3_aa: CASSLVQYMEANEKLFF
clone_size: few; cdr3_length: 15; v_call: TRBV5-1; d_call: TRBD1; j_call: TRBJ2-5; cdr3_nt: TGCGCCAGCAGCCCCCGCGGACAGGCTCGGGTGACCCAGTACTTC; cdr3_aa: CASSPRGQARVTQYF
clone_size: NA; cdr3_length: 12; v_call: TRBV25-1; d_call: NA; j_call: TRBJ1-3; cdr3_nt: TGTGCCAGCAGTGAAGATCGAAACACCATATATTTT; cdr3_aa: CASSEDRNTIYF
clone_size: once; cdr3_length: 17; v_call: TRBV4-3; d_call: NA; j_call: TRBJ2-2; cdr3_nt: TGCGCCAGCAGCCAAGATTGGAGAGGACGGGGGACCGGGGAGCTGTTTTTT; cdr3_aa: CASSQDWRGRGTGELFF
clone_size: NA; cdr3_length: 14; v_call: TRBV5-1; d_call: TRBD1; j_call: TRBJ2-7; cdr3_nt: TGCGCCAGCAGCCAACAGGGGGAGAGTTACGAGCAGTACTTC; cdr3_aa: CASSQQGESYEQYF